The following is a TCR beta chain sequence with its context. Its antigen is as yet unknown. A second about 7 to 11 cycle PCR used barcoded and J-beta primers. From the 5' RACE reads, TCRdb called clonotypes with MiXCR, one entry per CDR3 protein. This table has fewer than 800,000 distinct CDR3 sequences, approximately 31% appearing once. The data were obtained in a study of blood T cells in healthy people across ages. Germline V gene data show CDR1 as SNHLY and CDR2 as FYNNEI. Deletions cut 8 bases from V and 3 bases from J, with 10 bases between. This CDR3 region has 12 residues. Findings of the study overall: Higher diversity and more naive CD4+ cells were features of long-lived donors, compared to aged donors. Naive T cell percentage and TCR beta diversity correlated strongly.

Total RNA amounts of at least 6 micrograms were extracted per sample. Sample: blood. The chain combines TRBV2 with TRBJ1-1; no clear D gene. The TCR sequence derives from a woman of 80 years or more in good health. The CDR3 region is CASFRDDTEAFF. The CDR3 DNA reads TGTGCCAGCTTTAGGGATGACACTGAAGCTTTCTTT.